This paragraph reports one T cell receptor (beta chain). Naive CD8 cells lacked CD45RO and underwent positive selection for CCR7, leaving out terminally differentiated effector memory CD45RA+ cells. This specimen comes from a study of shared clonotypes between healthy human individuals. Profiling relied on immunoSEQ multiplex PCR, and the TCRdb table lists in-frame clones only, not all of them. The table includes about 2.2 million clones, more than 85% detected once. CDR3 size: 17 residues. V dropped 3 bases and J dropped 1; count of bases not matched to a gene: 10. Germline V gene lookup returns CDR1 MDHEN and CDR2 SYDVKM.

The source of this sequence is a man younger than 35 in good health. Some clones in this sample may be carry-over from other donors' samples. The sequenced sample consisted of naive CD8+ T cells from PBMCs. This chain uses TRBV28 with TRBJ1-1, with 8 bases matching TRBD1. This chain's CDR3 is CASSFVRVRGRNTEAFF. The CDR3 nucleotides read TGTGCCAGCAGTTTTGTCCGGGTCAGGGGGCGGAACACTGAAGCTTTCTTT.